This passage covers 3 T cell receptor beta chains from one sample sequenced in a study of T cells after yellow fever vaccination. TCRdb recomputed calls from the 5' RACE reads with MiXCR, one row per CDR3 protein. There are about 320,000 distinct CDR3 sequences in the sample; approximately 4% occur only once, and just under 20% lies in the top ten. Sequencing was performed on PBMCs, taken 15 days after the yellow fever booster vaccination. The receptors stem from a man aged 18 to 29 who received the YFV17D yellow fever vaccine.

The sample holds many counts of this clonotype. The chain combines TRBV29-1 with TRBJ2-1, with TRBD2 identical over 8 bases. The trim removed 7 bases at V and 3 bases at J, leaving 14 bases unmatched. The germline V gene has CDR1 SQVTM and CDR2 ANQGSEA. The CDR3 has 16 residues. Written as DNA, the CDR3 is TGCAGCGCCGAGGGTCGGGAGGGGCAGAGCTACAATGAGCAGTTCTTC. This codes for CSAEGREGQSYNEQFF.

The rearrangement joins TRBV7-2 to TRBJ2-7; TRBD1 aligns across 9 bases. CDR1 and CDR2 (germline): SGHTA, FQGNSA. V shed 5 bases, J shed 3 bases, and the junction held 8 bases outside the gene matches. This CDR3 is built from 15 residues. The DNA of the CDR3 is TGTGCCAGCAGCCCCTCCGGGACAGGGATCTACGAGCAGTACTTC. Its translation is CASSPSGTGIYEQYF.

The chain recombines TRBV9 with TRBJ1-6, with D possibly TRBD1 on 5 matching bases. The CDR3 spans 14 residues. The germline V gene encodes CDR1 SGDLS and CDR2 YYNGEE. Trimming removed 0 bases at V and 7 bases at J, with 8 bases between. The CDR3 sequence is CASSVADSNSPLHF. As DNA, the CDR3 is TGTGCCAGCAGCGTAGCCGACAGCAATTCACCCCTCCACTTT.